These 6 T cell receptor beta chains share one sample of origin, sequenced in a study of blood T cells in healthy people across ages. With a J-beta primer mix and a sample-barcoded 5' primer, a second PCR ran about 6 to 11 cycles. TCRdb re-analysed the 5' RACE reads in MiXCR, keeping a single row per CDR3 protein. The sample includes some 1,800,000 distinct CDR3 sequences, around 42% of them seen just once. The sample taken for sequencing was blood. Source of these receptors: a human donor in good health.

Written as DNA, the CDR3 is TGTGCCAGCAGTTACTTTAACAGACTAGCGGGGGGGCCCGGTGAGCAGTTCTTC. Amino acid sequence: CASSYFNRLAGGPGEQFF. V usage is TRBV6-5 and J usage is TRBJ2-1, with 14 positions matching TRBD2. Looked up from germline, CDR1 is MNHEY and CDR2 is SVGAGI. The CDR3 length is 18 residues. V shed 1 base and J 9 bases; nucleotides not matched to a gene: 11.

Concerning this clonotype: Given a much more abundant clone one base away, this may be a read error. This chain connects TRBV29-1 to TRBJ2-1; TRBD1 matches at 7 bases. There are 14 residues in the CDR3. The junction had 18 bases not matched to a gene; V was cut back by 6 bases and J by 13 bases. CDR1 is SQVTM and CDR2 is ANQGSEA in the germline V gene. The CDR3 DNA follows: TGCAGCGTCCTAACGACAGGGCGAAAAAACATTCAGTTCTTC. Translating it yields CSVLTTGRKNIQFF.

This clonotype was seen a handful of times. This rearrangement joins TRBV25-1 to TRBJ2-1, with a possible D match to TRBD1 (6 bases). Per germline, CDR1 MGHDK and CDR2 SYGVNS. V lost 4 bases and J lost 14, with 15 bases in between. This CDR3 region has 12 residues. CDR3 residues: CASSGPGTIKFF. In nucleotides, the CDR3 is TGTGCCAGCAGTGGGCCCGGGACAATAAAGTTCTTC.

This clonotype has a handful of counts. This chain joins TRBV12-3 or TRBV12-4 and TRBJ2-7; TRBD2 is a possible D gene (6 bases). Between the trimmed V and J ends, which lost 6 bases and 0 bases, there was a span of 12 bases. This CDR3 region has 14 residues. CDR3 in DNA: TGTGCCAGCAGCTCTAGCGCTAGCTCCTACGAGCAGTACTTC. Its translation is CASSSSASSYEQYF.

The chain joins TRBV5-1 to TRBJ2-3; 8 positions match TRBD2. Germline V lookup: CDR1 SGHRS, CDR2 YFSETQ. The V and J ends lost 3 bases and 4 bases, in that order; junction bases with no gene match: 13. The CDR3 has 17 residues. The CDR3 DNA sequence: TGCGCCAGCAGCTCTGTCCGCGGGACTAGTCGAGCAGATACGCAGTATTTT. Translation: CASSSVRGTSRADTQYF.

The chain uses TRBV20-1 and TRBJ2-4, with D hard to call. The end of the DNA fits TRBJ2-5 better, so the J call may be wrong. Germline-derived CDR1 and CDR2 are DFQATT and SNEGSKA (reference sequence). The CDR3 loop spans 12 amino acids. CDR3 region: CSKTRAQETQYF. The DNA of the CDR3 is TGCAGTAAAACAAGGGCTCAAGAGACCCAGTACTTC.